These T cell receptor beta chains were read from a single sample in a study of cytomegalovirus exposure and HLA in healthy donors. TCRdb keeps only in-frame clones here, not all; method: immunoSEQ multiplex PCR. The profile shows about 130,000 clones, around 85% of them singletons. What was sequenced was PBMCs. The source is a man between 18 and 35 years old in good health and CMV-seropositive. Both conserved end residues are part of each CDR3. A D gene is named only where the DNA matches it firmly. Some rows have no size entry. The others give once, few or many, or a class for an expanded clone.

clone size	V gene	J gene	D gene	CDR3 DNA	CDR3 protein
-	TRBV2	TRBJ2-2	-	TGTGCCAGCAGTGGAGCGGGTGGGACACAGAACACCGGGGAGCTGTTTTTT	CASSGAGGTQNTGELFF
-	TRBV5-4	TRBJ1-2	-	TGTGCCAGCAGTCATGGAGGGGCGACAGTAATAGATGGCTACACCTTC	CASSHGGATVIDGYTF
few	TRBV21-1	TRBJ2-7	-	TGTGCCAGCAGCAAAAAAGGGGCCTGGACTAGCGGGATATGGTACGAGCAGTACTTC	CASSKKGAWTSGIWYEQYF
-	TRBV5-1	TRBJ1-5	-	TGCGCCAGCAGCCCCACAGGGAACAATCAGCCCCAGCATTTT	CASSPTGNNQPQHF
-	TRBV7-9	TRBJ1-3	-	TGTGCCAGCAGCCTACAGGGCTTTGAGGGAAACACCATATATTTT	CASSLQGFEGNTIYF
-	TRBV18	TRBJ2-7	TRBD2	TGTGCCAGCTCACCAACCGGGACTAGCGGGAGGCTCTCCTACGAGCAGTACTTC	CASSPTGTSGRLSYEQYF
-	TRBV7-2	TRBJ2-3	-	TGTGCCAGCAGAAGTGCAGGTACGCAGTATTTT	CASRSAGTQYF
-	TRBV19	TRBJ1-1	TRBD1	TGTGCCAGTAGTATACCCGGACAGGGAACGAACACTGAAGCTTTCTTT	CASSIPGQGTNTEAFF
-	TRBV30	TRBJ2-3	-	TGTGCCTGGAAGGTCCGCGGGGCAGGGTCGCAGTATTTT	CAWKVRGAGSQYF
-	TRBV11-2	TRBJ1-1	-	TGTGCCAGCAGCGTTGTCATGAACACTGAAGCTTTCTTT	CASSVVMNTEAFF
-	TRBV10-2	TRBJ1-1	-	TGCGCCAGCAGTGACCAAACAGGGAACACTGAAGCTTTCTTT	CASSDQTGNTEAFF
-	TRBV4-3	TRBJ1-2	TRBD1	TGCGCCAGCAGCCAAGTGGTGGCCAGGGGGCCAGGGAGTTATGGCTACACCTTC	CASSQVVARGPGSYGYTF
-	TRBV7-9	TRBJ1-5	-	TGTGCCAGCAGTTCTACCAGGGACTCTCAGCCCCAGCATTTT	CASSSTRDSQPQHF
-	TRBV7-8	TRBJ1-2	-	TGTGCCAGCAGCTTAGTACAGACTAACTATGGCTACACCTTC	CASSLVQTNYGYTF
once	TRBV6-5	TRBJ1-6	TRBD1	TGTGCCTACAGGACAGGGAGGGATTCACCCCTCCACTTT	CAYRTGRDSPLHF
-	TRBV6-5	TRBJ1-6	-	TGTGCCAGCAGTCCGGGACAACGGAATTCACCCCTCCACTTT	CASSPGQRNSPLHF
-	TRBV19	TRBJ2-7	TRBD2	TGTGCCAGTAGTGCTAAAGGACTAGCGGGGTCCTCCTACGAGCAGTACTTC	CASSAKGLAGSSYEQYF
few	TRBV2	TRBJ2-1	-	TGTGCCAGCATGGGCGTAACCAATGAGCAGTTCTTC	CASMGVTNEQFF
once	TRBV6-5	TRBJ1-2	-	TGTGCCAGCAGGGACGGGAGCAGCTATGGCTACACCTTC	CASRDGSSYGYTF
-	TRBV7-8	TRBJ2-3	-	TGTGCCAGCAGCTTGCGGCGGGATCGCACAGATACGCAGTATTTT	CASSLRRDRTDTQYF
once	TRBV7-6	TRBJ2-4	TRBD1	TGTACCAGCAGCTCCAACCCGCCCAGGGACAGGGGTTCCAAAAACATTCAGTACTTC	CTSSSNPPRDRGSKNIQYF
-	TRBV2	TRBJ2-1	TRBD2	TGTGCCAGCAGTACTAGCGGGGGGGCCTTCTTC	CASSTSGGAFF
-	TRBV7-2	TRBJ1-6	TRBD1	TGTGCCAGCAGCTATCACCCTGGACAGGGCGATAATTCACCCCTCCACTTT	CASSYHPGQGDNSPLHF
-	TRBV19	TRBJ1-5	-	TGTGCCAGTAGTATAGGGGGGGTTGGCAATCAGCCCCAGCATTTT	CASSIGGVGNQPQHF
few	TRBV5-1	TRBJ1-6	TRBD1	TGCGCCAGCAGTTTCGGACAGGGTTATTCACCCCTCCACTTT	CASSFGQGYSPLHF
-	TRBV5-1	TRBJ2-1	TRBD2	TGCGCCAGCAGCTTGGAAGGACTAGCGAATGAGCAGTTCTTC	CASSLEGLANEQFF
-	TRBV7-2	TRBJ2-5	-	TGTGCCAGCAGTTTTCTAGGGGGACAAGAGACCCAGTACTTC	CASSFLGGQETQYF
once	TRBV7-2	TRBJ2-5	-	TGTGCCAGCAGCACTTTCGCCCGACAAGAGACCCAGTACTTC	CASSTFARQETQYF